This T cell receptor beta chain was recovered during a study of T cells in Graves' hyperthyroidism and ophthalmopathy. The table lists this clonotype with many counts. Trimming removed 9 bases at V and 3 bases at J, with 7 bases between. The germline V gene encodes CDR1 LNHDA and CDR2 SQIVND (reference sequence). This CDR3 is built from 11 residues. Amplification yielded TCR beta CDR3 regions, with RNA transcripts as the source. The HTBI set primed first-round TCR CDR3 RT-PCR. TCRdb recomputed calls from the multiplex PCR reads with MiXCR, one row per CDR3 protein. Among about 700,000 distinct CDR3 sequences listed, 14% were seen once.

The specimen sequenced was blood. This receptor was identified in a woman aged 18 to 35 with Graves' hyperthyroidism. The rearrangement joins TRBV19 to TRBJ2-3, with D unclear. CDR3 in amino acids: CASRSTDTQYF. DNA of the CDR3: TGTGCCAGCAGGAGTACAGATACGCAGTATTTT. Based on the CDR3 plus reference TRBV19 and TRBJ2-3, the full variable domain is DGGITQSPKYLFRKEGQNVTLSCEQNLNHDAMYWYRQDPGQGLRLIYYSQIVNDFQKGDIAEGYSVSREKKESFPLTVTSAQKNPTAFYLCASRSTDTQYFGPGTRLTVL.